This T cell receptor (beta chain) came from a study of blood T cells in healthy people across ages. This clonotype appeared a few times. With a J-beta primer mix and a sample-barcoded 5' primer, a second PCR ran about 7 to 12 cycles. From the 5' RACE reads, TCRdb called clonotypes with MiXCR, one entry per CDR3 protein. The table has hundreds of thousands of distinct CDR3 sequences, under 45% seen once; the top ten hold about 21%. Germline V CDR1 and CDR2: SGHRS, YFSETQ. The CDR3 has 14 residues. V trimming: 4 bases; J trimming: 5 bases; junction bases outside the gene matches: 3. This sequence joins TRBV5-1 and TRBJ2-5; TRBD2 aligns across 12 bases. The sample was blood. The receptor was isolated from a man in his sixties in good health. The CDR3 spells CASSRTSGDETQYF. CDR3 sequence (DNA): TGCGCCAGCAGCCGGACTAGCGGGGACGAGACCCAGTACTTC.